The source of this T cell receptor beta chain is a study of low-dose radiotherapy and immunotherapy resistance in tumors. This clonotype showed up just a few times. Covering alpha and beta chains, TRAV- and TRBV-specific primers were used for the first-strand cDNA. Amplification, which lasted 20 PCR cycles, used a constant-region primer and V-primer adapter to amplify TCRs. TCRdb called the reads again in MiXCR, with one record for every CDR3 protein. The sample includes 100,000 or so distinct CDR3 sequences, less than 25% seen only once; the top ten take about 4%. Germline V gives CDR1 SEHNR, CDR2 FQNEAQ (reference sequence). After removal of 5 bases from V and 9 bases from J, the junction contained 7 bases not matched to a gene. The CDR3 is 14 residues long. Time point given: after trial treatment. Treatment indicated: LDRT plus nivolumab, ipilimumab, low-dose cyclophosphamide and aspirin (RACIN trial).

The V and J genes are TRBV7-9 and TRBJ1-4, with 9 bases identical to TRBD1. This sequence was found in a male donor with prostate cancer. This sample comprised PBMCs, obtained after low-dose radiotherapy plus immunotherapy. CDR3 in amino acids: CASSIGTGNKKLFF. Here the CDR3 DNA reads TGTGCCAGCAGCATCGGGACAGGGAATAAAAAACTGTTTTTT.